One sample yielded the 27 T cell receptor beta chains listed below, sequenced in a study of blood T cell repertoires in COVID-19. Libraries were prepared by immunoSEQ multiplex PCR; TCRdb keeps only in-frame clonotypes and omits some of them. The data hold about 74,000 clones, with about 86% observed a single time. The sequenced sample was peripheral blood. Receptors originate from an elderly woman with acute or convalescent COVID-19.

The genes are TRBV19 and TRBJ1-2, with 9 bases fitting TRBD1. With 4 bases clipped from V and 6 bases from J, the junction kept 6 bases outside the gene matches. Per the germline V gene, CDR1 is LNHDA and CDR2 is SQIVND (reference sequence). The CDR3 is 14 residues long. The CDR3 sequence is CASSTGQGADGYTF. CDR3 sequence (DNA): TGTGCCAGTAGTACGGGACAGGGTGCGGATGGCTACACCTTC. The variable domain in full, with the rest retrieved from reference TRBV19 and TRBJ1-2, is DGGITQSPKYLFRKEGQNVTLSCEQNLNHDAMYWYRQDPGQGLRLIYYSQIVNDFQKGDIAEGYSVSREKKESFPLTVTSAQKNPTAFYLCASSTGQGADGYTFGSGTRLTVV.

The chain employs TRBV5-4 and TRBJ1-1; 9 bases are shared with TRBD1. The CDR3 is 16 residues long. V shed 6 bases, J shed 5 bases, and the junction held 14 bases outside the gene matches. Germline lookup yields CDR1 SGHNT and CDR2 YYREEE (reference sequence). The CDR3 DNA reads as TGTGCCAGCAACTCCCCCACGACAGGGGGATTAACTGAAGCTTTCTTT. Translated: CASNSPTTGGLTEAFF.

The chain recombines TRBV3-1 (or the pseudogene TRBV3-2) with TRBJ2-7, with 7 bases that match TRBD2. After removal of 3 bases from V and 6 bases from J, the junction contained 11 bases not matched to a gene. Germline V gene data show CDR1 as LGHDT and CDR2 as YNNKEL (reference sequence). The CDR3 length is 15 residues. CDR3 nucleotides: TGTGCCAGCAGCCATGGCGGGACTAAGGTGGGCGAGCAGTACTTC. Residues: CASSHGGTKVGEQYF.

Only one count was recorded for this clone. The chain is built from TRBV7-2 and TRBJ1-5, with 8 bases lining up with TRBD1. This CDR3 comprises 15 residues. Losses at the gene ends were 5 bases for V and 2 bases for J; bases not matched to a gene: 5. CDR1 is SGHTA and CDR2 is FQGNSA in the germline V gene. The CDR3 nucleotides read TGTGCCAGCAGCCCGAAGACAGGGGGCAATCAGCCCCAGCATTTT. Protein product: CASSPKTGGNQPQHF.

This clone was seen once. The chain couples TRBV10-3 to TRBJ2-7, with 8 nucleotides matching TRBD1. V gave up 0 bases and J gave up 2 bases; unmatched junction bases: 3. Germline-derived CDR1 and CDR2 are ENHRY and SYGVKD. The CDR3 has 15 residues. The CDR3 DNA is TGTGCCATCAGTGAGTCTGCAGGGGGCCCCTACGAGCAGTACTTC. Translation gives CAISESAGGPYEQYF.

The genes are TRBV7-3 and TRBJ1-1, with D maybe TRBD1 (5 bases). V was pared by 2 bases and J by 1 base, with 8 bases between. The germline CDR1 and CDR2 sequences are SGHTA and FQGTGA. The CDR3 totals 14 residues. The DNA of the CDR3 is TGTGCCAGCAGCTTATCCACAGGGAACACTGAAGCTTTCTTT. It encodes CASSLSTGNTEAFF.

The rearrangement joins TRBV12-5 to TRBJ1-5; D perhaps matches TRBD1 (5 bases). The CDR3 runs to 16 residues. Trimming stripped 0 bases from V and 3 bases from J, with 12 bases between. Germline V gene lookup returns CDR1 LGHNT and CDR2 FRNRAP. CDR3 in DNA: TGTGCTAGTGGTTTGGTACGTGGACAAACCAATCAGCCCCAGCATTTT. Translation gives CASGLVRGQTNQPQHF.

This clone appeared once. The chain joins TRBV2 to TRBJ1-2; D is perhaps TRBD1 (5 bases). V was shortened by 1 base and J by 6 bases, with 12 bases between the two germline ends. This CDR3 spans 14 amino acids. The germline CDR1 and CDR2 sequences are SNHLY and FYNNEI. The CDR3 reads CASSEGRATNGYTF. CDR3 bases: TGTGCCAGCAGTGAAGGCAGGGCCACAAATGGCTACACCTTC.

This clone is a singleton in its sample. This chain connects TRBV19 to TRBJ2-1; the match to TRBD2 covers 7 bases. The V gene's germline CDR1 is LNHDA and CDR2 SQIVND (reference sequence). Trimming cost V 6 bases and J 7 bases; bases outside gene matches: 12. The CDR3 runs to 15 residues. This CDR3 is CASSDLGREGNEQFF. CDR3 bases: TGTGCCAGTAGCGACCTGGGGAGGGAGGGGAATGAGCAGTTCTTC.

The V and J genes are TRBV9 and TRBJ1-5; no clear D gene. The germline V gene has CDR1 SGDLS and CDR2 YYNGEE. The V end was cut by 0 bases, the J end by 11 bases, with 18 bases between. CDR3 size: 15 residues. The CDR3, as DNA: TGTGCCAGCAGCGTAGATGGCCGACTAGCTTCGGCCCAGCATTTT. Translation: CASSVDGRLASAQHF.

The rearrangement joins TRBV5-8 to TRBJ2-3; no clear D. The CDR3 runs to 13 residues. Between the trimmed V and J ends, which lost 1 base and 0 bases, there was a span of 3 bases. Germline values: CDR1 SGHTS, CDR2 YDEGEE. The CDR3, as DNA: TGTGCCAGCAGCTTGACAAGCACAGATACGCAGTATTTT. This sequence encodes CASSLTSTDTQYF.

The CDR3 loop reads CASSLSSGGLNEQFF. The CDR3 DNA is TGTGCCAGCTCACTCTCTAGCGGGGGGCTCAATGAGCAGTTCTTC. The chain joins TRBV18 to TRBJ2-1, with 11 bases lining up with TRBD2. This CDR3 is 15 amino acids long. Germline V gene data show CDR1 as KGHSH and CDR2 as LQKENI. The ends lost 4 bases at V and 6 bases at J; junction bases unmatched: 5.

The CDR3 protein is CASSDRRVANSPLHF. In nucleotides, the CDR3 is TGTGCCAGCAGTGACCGCAGGGTGGCTAATTCACCCCTCCACTTT. V gene TRBV6-1 combines with J gene TRBJ1-6; D is possibly TRBD1 (5 bases). CDR1 and CDR2 (germline): MNHNS, SASEGT. The CDR3 consists of 15 residues. Trimming pared 3 bases from V and 6 bases from J, leaving 12 bases between.

The CDR3 reads CASSTGQGAYGYTF. The DNA for the CDR3 is TGTGCCAGTAGTACGGGACAGGGGGCCTATGGCTACACCTTC. The chain employs TRBV19 and TRBJ1-2; 12 bases agree with TRBD1. V was pared by 4 bases and J by 4 bases, with 1 base of the junction left unmatched. CDR3 length: 14 amino acids. Germline values: CDR1 LNHDA, CDR2 SQIVND (reference sequence).

This chain joins TRBV2 and TRBJ1-6; 10 positions match TRBD1. The germline V gene has CDR1 SNHLY and CDR2 FYNNEI. The CDR3 loop spans 15 amino acids. V trimming: 5 bases; J trimming: 8 bases; junction bases outside the gene matches: 6. CDR3 in DNA: TGTGCCAGCAGTTTAATCGGGACAGGGGATTCACCCCTCCACTTT. It is translated as CASSLIGTGDSPLHF.

In its sample, this clone was seen once. The chain uses TRBV5-1 and TRBJ1-1; a weak D match, TRBD1 (5 bases). CDR1 and CDR2 from the germline V gene are SGHRS and YFSETQ. The V gene lost 3 bases and the J gene lost 14 bases, with 14 bases spanning the gap. The length of the CDR3 is 11 residues. The CDR3 loop reads CASSSSTRTFF. CDR3 coding DNA: TGCGCCAGCAGCTCGAGCACAAGGACATTCTTT.

This clone appeared once. The gene calls are TRBV6-2 or TRBV6-3 and TRBJ1-5; D possibly corresponds to TRBD1 (5 bases). V lost 6 bases, J lost 1 base, and 16 bases lay in between. Looked up from germline, CDR1 is MNHEY and CDR2 is SVGEGT. CDR3 length equals 16 residues. CDR3 amino acids: CASSPPIGGSNQPQHF. The CDR3 DNA sequence: TGTGCCAGCAGCCCACCCATTGGGGGGAGCAATCAGCCCCAGCATTTT.

The chain joins TRBV5-4 to TRBJ1-5, with D maybe TRBD1 (5 bases). The CDR3 is 15 amino acids. The V gene's germline CDR1 is SGHNT and CDR2 YYREEE (reference sequence). The ends were cut back, 4 bases at V and 2 bases at J, with 13 bases in the middle. The CDR3 DNA is TGTGCCAGCAGCGCGGGGGGATCGGGCAATCAGCCCCAGCATTTT. Translating gives CASSAGGSGNQPQHF.

The rearrangement links TRBV10-2 to TRBJ2-7, with TRBD2 matching 8 bases. The CDR3 is made up of 13 amino acids. With V trimmed by 8 bases and J by 5 bases, 8 bases remained unmatched. Germline V gene sequence: CDR1 WSHSY, CDR2 SAAADI. CDR3 nucleotide sequence: TGCGCCAGCTGGAACGGGAGGGTCCACGAGCAGTACTTC. This sequence encodes CASWNGRVHEQYF.

The chain is built from TRBV16 and TRBJ1-5; D perhaps matches TRBD1 (5 bases). This CDR3 region has 18 residues. Germline-derived CDR1 and CDR2 are KGHSY and FQNENV. Trimming left V 4 bases short and J 0 bases short, with 19 bases between. CDR3 DNA: TGTGCCAGCAGCCTCCCCCCCCGGGACTTCTTTAGCAATCAGCCCCAGCATTTT. Translation: CASSLPPRDFFSNQPQHF.

V gene TRBV7-2 combines with J gene TRBJ2-5, with 9 bases fitting TRBD2. The CDR3 has 15 amino acids. With V trimmed by 5 bases and J by 1 base, 5 bases remained unmatched. Germline V gene lookup returns CDR1 SGHTA and CDR2 FQGNSA. CDR3 sequence (DNA): TGTGCCAGCAGCCCCCCGACTAGCGGCCAAGAGACCCAGTACTTC. The encoded protein is CASSPPTSGQETQYF. Variable domain in full (rest from reference TRBV7-2 and TRBJ2-5): GAGVSQSPSNKVTEKGKDVELRCDPISGHTALYWYRQSLGQGLEFLIYFQGNSAPDKSGLPSDRFSAERTGGSVSTLTIQRTQQEDSAVYLCASSPPTSGQETQYFGPGTRLLVL.

This chain connects TRBV20-1 to TRBJ2-7; a possible D gene is TRBD2 (6 bases). V shed 3 bases and J shed 7 bases, with 13 bases lying between them. Germline CDR1 and CDR2: DFQATT and SNEGSKA (reference sequence). The CDR3 is 12 amino acids. This chain's CDR3 is CSASPGAREQYF. For the CDR3, the DNA is TGCAGTGCTAGTCCGGGAGCGCGTGAGCAGTACTTC.

This clone was seen a single time. This chain links TRBV7-9 with TRBJ2-3; D may be TRBD2 (5 bases). Between the trimmed V and J ends, which lost 0 bases and 6 bases, there was a span of 7 bases. Germline CDR1 and CDR2: SEHNR and FQNEAQ (reference sequence). The CDR3 contains 13 residues. As DNA, the CDR3 is TGTGCCAGCAGCTTAGCGGGAGTGGATACGCAGTATTTT. It is translated as CASSLAGVDTQYF.

V is TRBV27 and J is TRBJ2-7; D possibly corresponds to TRBD2 (5 bases). In germline, CDR1 is MNHEY, CDR2 SMNVEV (reference sequence). V dropped 5 bases and J dropped 3 bases, with 11 bases sitting between them. The CDR3 contains 13 residues. The CDR3 loop reads CASSLREGYEQYF. Here the CDR3 DNA reads TGTGCCAGCAGTCTTCGTGAGGGCTACGAGCAGTACTTC.

The chain employs TRBV5-4 and TRBJ2-3, with a possible D match to TRBD2 (6 bases). Per the germline V gene, CDR1 is SGHNT and CDR2 is YYREEE (reference sequence). The CDR3 has 15 amino acids. Trimming cost V 5 bases and J 3 bases, with 16 bases left between them. The CDR3 coding sequence is TGTGCCAGCAGTACTGCGGGGTTTGGAACAGATACGCAGTATTTT. It yields the protein CASSTAGFGTDTQYF.

This clone was counted once. The J gene is TRBJ1-6, the V gene TRBV7-2; 7 bases line up with TRBD1. V lost 8 bases and J lost 10; bases outside the gene matches: 17. CDR3 length: 16 amino acids. Germline V gene sequence: CDR1 SGHTA, CDR2 FQGNSA. The CDR3 bases are TGTGCCAGCGGAGGGGCAGGGGGAATTTCAGGGTCACCCCTCCACTTT. Translated: CASGGAGGISGSPLHF.

The chain is built from TRBV19 and TRBJ1-6; weak D call: TRBD1 (6 bases). Deletions cut 5 bases from V and 7 bases from J, with 12 bases between. Germline values: CDR1 LNHDA, CDR2 SQIVND (reference sequence). The CDR3 length is 14 residues. CDR3 sequence: CASSAGVPNSPLHF. CDR3 DNA sequence: TGTGCCAGTAGTGCAGGGGTCCCGAATTCACCCCTCCACTTT.